The sequence of this T cell receptor (beta chain) was determined in a study of cytomegalovirus exposure and HLA in healthy donors. PCR employed 60 Vbeta and 13 Jbeta primers. Clones were sequenced by immunoSEQ multiplex PCR, and TCRdb holds only the in-frame ones, with some missing. Seen here are some 200,000 clones, 79% observed once, and the top ten hold 2% to 2.5%. There are 16 residues in the CDR3. The V end was cut by 0 bases, the J end by 6 bases, with 17 bases between. The germline V gene encodes CDR1 SNHLY and CDR2 FYNNEI. The receptor was isolated from a woman between 50 and 59 years old in good health and CMV-seronegative. Sequencing used PBMCs. The V and J genes are TRBV2 and TRBJ1-2; D gene ambiguous. CDR3 amino acids: CASSEAREGYGDGYTF. The CDR3 nucleotides read TGTGCCAGCAGTGAAGCACGAGAGGGATACGGCGATGGCTACACCTTC.